Sequencing of this T cell receptor beta chain was carried out in a study of OX40 agonist ivuxolimab in advanced cancers. Study-level background: The costimulatory receptor OX40 (CD134) was targeted by ivuxolimab, a fully human IgG2 agonistic monoclonal antibody. The paper reports the monotherapy dose-escalation portion (N of about 47 patients) of the phase I ivuxolimab trial. The point of sequencing TCRbeta in the periphery was to test whether ivuxolimab changed TCR sequence diversity and drove clonal T-cell expansion. Three dose-escalation patients achieved partial responses, one with hepatocellular carcinoma and two with cutaneous melanoma. Prior anti-PD-1, anti-PD-L1 or anti-CTLA-4 therapy was permitted, and checkpoint inhibitors had been received by about two fifths of dose-escalation patients. Of the approximately 50 patients in dose escalation, about 19 had hepatocellular carcinoma, some 15 had melanoma, 9 had renal cell carcinoma and 9 had head and neck cancer. A male proportion of almost 85% and a mean age of roughly 55 years, ranging from roughly 23 to 85, were recorded for the dose-escalation cohort. Intravenous ivuxolimab was administered to patients every 2 weeks at six dose levels: 0.01, 0.1, 0.3, 1.5, 3 and 10 mg/kg. General study outcomes and caveats: The antigen specificity of the peripheral T cells that underwent clonal expansion was not determined. In the 0.1-3.0 mg/kg groups, partial responders had among the lowest normalized peripheral clonal expansion, particularly in CD8+ T cells. On average, CD8+ T cells showed more expanded clones than CD4+ T cells after ivuxolimab. Low levels of normalized T-cell clonal expansion were also seen in some patients who did not respond. At doses from 0.1 to 3.0 mg/kg, clonal expansion was seen in both CD4+ and CD8+ blood T cells between baseline and week 6.

This clone has a single count. Its antigen is not yet known. No base-level quality is on record; no much larger clone is a single base apart. The CDR3 has 17 amino acids, counting the end cysteine and phenylalanine. The only DNA kept is the CDR3, 51 bases in frame from the first base. In the germline V gene, CDR1 corresponds to LGHNA and CDR2 to YNFKEQ. V trim: 1 base; J trim: 1 base; unmatched bases: 6. To sequence the TCRbeta CDR3 region, genomic DNA was isolated from the sorted cells. The immunoSEQ Assay was used for sequencing of TCRbeta CDR3 regions. Sourced from immuneACCESS, this table was stored by TCRdb with only in-frame sequences that have V and J called. A share of the clones is absent; for the studies checked, an unresolved V gene accounts for under half, and the remainder has no known explanation. Within this sample are some 37,000 clones, with roughly 82% of them counted one time only. About 2% of the sample is held by the ten biggest clonotypes.

The trial excluded patients who had a history of autoimmune disease or who were on systemic immunosuppression. Peripheral blood for TCR sequencing was drawn from every dose cohort at baseline, at cycle 4 day 1 and at cycle 7 day 1. The samples were taken from a phase I, first-in-human, multicenter, open-label dose-escalation trial of ivuxolimab. Adults with locally advanced or metastatic melanoma, renal cell, hepatocellular, or head and neck squamous cell carcinoma were enrolled in the trial. Before TCR sequencing, CD4+ and CD8+ T cells were separately sorted from peripheral blood. This specimen consisted of CD4+ or CD8+ T cells sorted from blood, obtained in a trial of the OX40 agonist ivuxolimab. The sequence was collected from an adult with an advanced solid tumor such as melanoma, head and neck, liver or kidney cancer. The chain is made from TRBV4-2 and TRBJ2-1, and 8 bases in between align with TRBD2. The nucleotides are TGTGCCAGCAGCCAAGCCGGAGCGGGAGCTTCCTACAATGAGCAGTTCTTC. Its protein reads: CASSQAGAGASYNEQFF.